Each of the 32 T cell receptor beta chains below was sequenced from the same sample in a study of regulatory T cells in long-lasting Graves disease. CDR3 regions were amplified by Arm-PCR using iRepertoire HTBI primers to build TCR beta libraries. Via MiXCR, TCRdb re-called the multiplex PCR reads, giving one row per CDR3 protein. Among around 430,000 distinct CDR3 sequences, around a fifth were seen once, and the ten largest hold roughly 13%. Noted time point: persistent/refractory GD, antithyroid drugs over 5 years with positive TRAb. After RNA was extracted from PBMCs, the TCR library was made from it. This specimen was peripheral blood mononuclear cells (PBMCs), taken when the disease was refractory, from a patient treated with antithyroid drugs. These receptors all come from a female donor with Graves disease.

The table lists this clonotype with a count of one. V is TRBV12-3 or TRBV12-4 and J is TRBJ2-1; TRBD2 agrees at 10 bases. The CDR3 runs 16 residues. After removal of 3 bases from V and 3 bases from J, the junction contained 5 bases not matched to a gene. The CDR3 nucleotides are TGTGCCAGCAGTTTCGCCCGGACTAGCGGCTACAATGAGCAGTTCTTC. Amino acids: CASSFARTSGYNEQFF.

The chain carries TRBV11-1 and TRBJ1-6; no firm D call. CDR1 is SGHAT, CDR2 FQDESV, per germline (reference sequence). This CDR3 is 16 amino acids long. V lost 3 bases to trimming and J lost 6 bases, with 15 bases between them. This CDR3 is CASSFSASAVNSPLHF. CDR3 nucleotide sequence: TGTGCCAGCAGCTTCTCAGCTTCGGCAGTTAATTCACCCCTCCACTTT.

This clonotype was seen more than once but under ten times. This chain joins TRBV2 and TRBJ2-3, with D tentatively TRBD1 (5 bases). V was clipped by 8 bases and J by 2 bases, with 8 bases between them. The CDR3 consists of 12 residues. CDR1 and CDR2 from the germline V gene are SNHLY and FYNNEI. The CDR3 DNA sequence: TGTGCCAGCGCAGGGATCACAGATACGCAGTATTTT. Protein sequence: CASAGITDTQYF.

This clonotype was detected ten times or more. CDR3 region: CASSYSRQGGKEYF. The CDR3 nucleotides read TGTGCCAGCAGTTACTCGAGGCAAGGGGGGAAGGAGTACTTC. The chain links TRBV6-5 to TRBJ2-7; D may correspond to TRBD1 or TRBD2 (6 bases each). CDR1 is MNHEY and CDR2 is SVGAGI in the germline V gene. This CDR3 spans 14 amino acids. V was trimmed by 0 bases and J by 11 bases, leaving 17 bases between them.

This clonotype has ten or more counts. The V gene is TRBV2, the J gene TRBJ2-2; D possibly uses TRBD1 or TRBD2 (5 bases each). The CDR3 is 13 amino acids. The V end was cut by 6 bases, the J end by 4 bases, with 9 bases between. The germline CDR1 and CDR2 sequences are SNHLY and FYNNEI. CDR3 amino acids: CASRGDGTGELFF. The CDR3 nucleotides read TGTGCCAGCAGGGGGGATGGCACCGGGGAGCTGTTTTTT.

Only a few counts were recorded for this clonotype. The V gene is TRBV20-1, the J gene TRBJ1-1, with TRBD1 as a possible D gene (6 bases). This CDR3 contains 16 residues. Germline V gene sequence: CDR1 DFQATT, CDR2 SNEGSKA (reference sequence). The V end lost 0 bases, the J end lost 4 bases, and 18 bases lay between the germline ends. The CDR3 DNA reads as TGCAGTGCTAGAGATACGGGTGGGGGCCGGGGCACTGAAGCTTTCTTT. This encodes CSARDTGGGRGTEAFF.

The chain links TRBV20-1 to TRBJ1-4; D possibly corresponds to TRBD1 (5 bases). The CDR3 consists of 12 residues. The germline V and J ends were trimmed by 5 bases and 3 bases, with 7 bases remaining between them. Germline values: CDR1 DFQATT, CDR2 SNEGSKA (reference sequence). The CDR3 sequence is CSAYRSNEKLFF. DNA of the CDR3: TGCAGTGCTTACAGGTCTAATGAAAAACTGTTTTTT.

This clonotype turned up a few times. The chain couples TRBV11-3 to TRBJ2-2; 8 nucleotides match TRBD1. The CDR3 runs to 16 residues. Germline lookup yields CDR1 SGHNT and CDR2 YENEEA. Trimming took 5 bases from V and 7 from J; bases not matched to a gene: 12. The DNA for the CDR3 is TGTGCCAGCAGCACACTGGATCAGGGGGCTGGCGGGGAGCTGTTTTTT. Translating gives CASSTLDQGAGGELFF.

The table lists this clonotype with a few counts. The V gene is TRBV3-2, the J gene TRBJ2-7; the table calls TRBD1, which could not be checked here. TRBV3-2 is reported as a pseudogene. The CDR3 has 14 residues. CDR3 sequence (DNA): TGTGCCAGCAACCTACGGACAGGACCTTACGAGCAGTACTTC. This gives the protein CASNLRTGPYEQYF.

This clonotype showed up many times. This chain joins TRBV6-5 and TRBJ2-5; 12 nucleotides agree with TRBD2. The V and J ends lost 0 bases and 4 bases, in that order; junction bases with no gene match: 6. CDR3 length: 17 residues. From germline, CDR1 is MNHEY and CDR2 SVGAGI. This CDR3 reads CASSYSSSGGGAETQYF. CDR3 nucleotides: TGTGCCAGCAGTTACTCGTCTAGCGGGGGGGGGGCAGAGACCCAGTACTTC.

The gene calls are TRBV28 and TRBJ2-3, with D perhaps TRBD2 (5 bases). The CDR3 sequence is 13 residues long. Per germline, CDR1 MDHEN and CDR2 SYDVKM. The ends were cut back, 3 bases at V and 6 bases at J, with 10 bases in the middle. The CDR3 region is CASSFGLADTQYF. CDR3 in DNA: TGTGCCAGCAGTTTCGGACTCGCGGATACGCAGTATTTT.

Many counts were recorded for this clonotype. This chain uses TRBV20-1 with TRBJ2-7, with TRBD2 matching 7 bases. Germline V gene data show CDR1 as DFQATT and CDR2 as SNEGSKA (reference sequence). V lost 5 bases, J lost 1 base, and 5 bases stayed unmatched. CDR3 length: 13 amino acids. For the CDR3, the DNA is TGCAGTGCTTGGGACTATCCTTCCTACGAGCAGTACTTC. This codes for CSAWDYPSYEQYF.

This clonotype was seen at least ten times. The genes are TRBV28 and TRBJ2-7; 10 nucleotides agree with TRBD1. The germline V gene encodes CDR1 MDHEN and CDR2 SYDVKM. The CDR3 is 15 amino acids. V shed 4 bases and J 5 bases; nucleotides not matched to a gene: 8. The CDR3 region is CASSSRQGALNEQYF. As DNA, the CDR3 is TGTGCCAGCAGTTCCCGACAGGGGGCGCTCAACGAGCAGTACTTC. Together with reference TRBV28 and TRBJ2-7, the CDR3 gives the full variable domain: DVKVTQSSRYLVKRTGEKVFLECVQDMDHENMFWYRQDPGLGLRLIYFSYDVKMKEKGDIPEGYSVSREKKERFSLILESASTNQTSMYLCASSSRQGALNEQYFGPGTRLTVT.

The chain's CDR3 is CSARTSGIANEQFF. In DNA form, the CDR3 reads TGCAGTGCTCGAACTAGCGGGATTGCGAATGAGCAGTTCTTC. The chain joins TRBV20-1 to TRBJ2-1; TRBD2 aligns across 10 bases. The CDR3 runs to 14 residues. Germline loops: CDR1 DFQATT, CDR2 SNEGSKA (reference sequence). V gave up 5 bases and J gave up 7 bases; unmatched junction bases: 8.

This clonotype has at least ten counts. This chain joins TRBV15 and TRBJ2-7; 8 nucleotides match TRBD2. The CDR3 is made up of 16 amino acids. Per the germline V gene, CDR1 is LNHNV and CDR2 is YYDKDF (reference sequence). V shed 0 bases and J 5 bases; nucleotides not matched to a gene: 9. The CDR3 DNA follows: TGTGCCACCAGCAGAGACTTAAGCGGGAGCATCGACGAGCAGTACTTC. Protein sequence: CATSRDLSGSIDEQYF.

This clonotype came up many times. This chain joins TRBV10-3 and TRBJ2-6, with TRBD2 identical over 7 bases. Looked up from germline, CDR1 is ENHRY and CDR2 is SYGVKD. The CDR3 covers 17 residues. Germline trimming cut 5 bases from V and 0 bases from J; bases unmatched to any gene: 7. The CDR3 DNA is TGTGCCATCAGTAAGGGACCGGGAGGCTCTGGGGCCAACGTCCTGACTTTC. Translated, it gives CAISKGPGGSGANVLTF.

The rearrangement uses TRBV7-9 and TRBJ2-7; D unclear. The V and J ends lost 1 base and 9 bases respectively, with 7 bases between them. CDR1 and CDR2 from the germline V gene are SEHNR and FQNEAQ (reference sequence). CDR3 length: 11 residues. The CDR3 is CASSLGWGQYF. For the CDR3, the DNA is TGTGCCAGCAGCTTAGGGTGGGGGCAGTACTTC.

This clonotype was seen repeatedly, ten times or more. This chain links TRBV11-2 with TRBJ2-5; D tentatively fits TRBD1 or TRBD2 (5 bases each). V shed 5 bases and J shed 8 bases, with 12 bases lying between them. The CDR3 length is 12 residues. Germline CDR1 and CDR2: SGHAT and FQNNGV. The DNA for the CDR3 is TGTGCCAGCAGCCCCGGGGCACTTACCCAGTACTTC. The encoded protein is CASSPGALTQYF.

This clonotype has only a few counts. The rearrangement joins TRBV7-3 to TRBJ2-5; 8 bases match TRBD2. The V gene's germline CDR1 is SGHTA and CDR2 FQGTGA. V dropped 5 bases and J dropped 1; count of bases not matched to a gene: 9. CDR3 length: 16 amino acids. This chain's CDR3 is CASSPRVAGLQETQYF. CDR3 DNA sequence: TGTGCCAGCAGCCCCCGGGTAGCGGGGCTCCAAGAGACCCAGTACTTC.

The chain links TRBV5-5 to TRBJ2-2; 11 bases match TRBD1. This CDR3 region has 18 residues. The trim removed 0 bases at V and 6 bases at J, leaving 10 bases unmatched. Germline CDR1 is SGHKS and CDR2 is YYEKEE (reference sequence). The CDR3 nucleotides read TGTGCCAGCAGCTTGGCGCCTCCGGGACAGGGGGGAGCCGGGGAGCTGTTTTTT. This translates into CASSLAPPGQGGAGELFF.

This clonotype was found many times. This sequence joins TRBV28 and TRBJ1-5; D gene unclear. Germline V lookup: CDR1 MDHEN, CDR2 SYDVKM. Trimming removed 5 bases at V and 0 bases at J, with 11 bases between. The CDR3 length is 15 residues. CDR3 in DNA: TGTGCCAGCAGTCCCGCATTATATAGCAATCAGCCCCAGCATTTT. Amino acid sequence: CASSPALYSNQPQHF.

This clonotype was counted a few times. The chain uses TRBV6-1 and TRBJ2-2, with 9 bases fitting TRBD1. Trimming removed 5 bases from V and 6 bases from J; junction bases left unmatched: 13. The length of the CDR3 is 17 residues. Germline V gene sequence: CDR1 MNHNS, CDR2 SASEGT. CDR3 DNA: TGTGCCAGCAGTAGACCGGGACAGGGAGTAGAGGCCGGGGAGCTGTTTTTT. It yields the protein CASSRPGQGVEAGELFF.

In this sample, this clonotype turned up a few times. The CDR3 DNA reads TGTGCCAGCTCACCACCTACAGAAAACACTGAAGCTTTCTTT. Translating it yields CASSPPTENTEAFF. The chain recombines TRBV18 with TRBJ1-1; no reliable D call. The CDR3 has 14 amino acids. The V end lost 0 bases, the J end lost 2 bases, and 7 bases lay between the germline ends. Germline V lookup: CDR1 KGHSH, CDR2 LQKENI. Full variable domain (remainder filled in from reference TRBV18 and TRBJ1-1): NAGVMQNPRHLVRRRGQEARLRCSPMKGHSHVYWYRQLPEEGLKFMVYLQKENIIDESGMPKERFSAEFPKEGPSILRIQQVVRGDSAAYFCASSPPTENTEAFFGQGTRLTVV.

The chain joins TRBV12-3 or TRBV12-4 to TRBJ2-3; 11 positions match TRBD2. The CDR3 covers 15 residues. Trimming cost V 4 bases and J 5 bases; bases outside gene matches: 5. In nucleotides, the CDR3 is TGTGCCAGCAGTTCTAGCGGGGGGCGGGGAGATACGCAGTATTTT. This sequence encodes CASSSSGGRGDTQYF.

This clonotype has a count of ten or more. This chain links TRBV28 with TRBJ1-5; D unresolved. The CDR3 sequence is 12 residues long. Trimming took off 1 base at V and 7 bases at J, with 5 bases between the two ends. Germline V lookup: CDR1 MDHEN, CDR2 SYDVKM. The CDR3 reads CASSLSEQPQHF. DNA for the CDR3: TGTGCCAGCAGTTTATCAGAGCAGCCCCAGCATTTT.

Ten or more counts support this clonotype. The chain carries TRBV10-3 and TRBJ2-7; TRBD2 matches 10 bases. The length of the CDR3 is 15 residues. Per germline, CDR1 ENHRY and CDR2 SYGVKD. V was pared by 4 bases and J by 1 base, with 4 bases of the junction left unmatched. The CDR3 region is CAISVLLAGSYEQYF. CDR3 DNA: TGTGCCATCAGTGTTTTACTAGCGGGATCCTACGAGCAGTACTTC.

This clonotype showed up just once. The J gene is TRBJ2-7, the V gene TRBV20-1; 8 positions agree with TRBD1. J was trimmed by 0 bases and V by 3 bases; bases with no gene match: 7. Germline V gene sequence: CDR1 DFQATT, CDR2 SNEGSKA (reference sequence). The CDR3 has 15 amino acids. The chain's CDR3 is CSASQTGVGSYEQYF. The CDR3 DNA sequence: TGCAGTGCTAGCCAGACAGGGGTTGGCTCCTACGAGCAGTACTTC.

This clonotype was seen at least ten times. The rearrangement links TRBV11-2 to TRBJ2-7; D is unclear. Trimming left V 1 base short and J 2 bases short, with 9 bases between. This CDR3 has 14 amino acids. In germline, CDR1 is SGHAT, CDR2 FQNNGV. DNA of the CDR3: TGTGCCAGCAGCTTAGGGGTTGGGGCCTACGAGCAGTACTTC. Its translation: CASSLGVGAYEQYF.

This clonotype appeared a few times. J is TRBJ1-1 and V is TRBV2; TRBD1 aligns across 7 bases. The CDR3 length is 14 residues. The J segment lost 6 bases and the V segment lost 7 bases, leaving 11 bases of the junction unmatched. Germline V gene sequence: CDR1 SNHLY, CDR2 FYNNEI. The CDR3 region has the DNA TGTGCCAGCACTGCCAGGGGGGCAGTATCTGAAGCTTTCTTT. Its translation is CASTARGAVSEAFF. Full variable domain (missing parts from reference TRBV2 and TRBJ1-1): EPEVTQTPSHQVTQMGQEVILRCVPISNHLYFYWYRQILGQKVEFLVSFYNNEISEKSEIFDDQFSVERPDGSNFTLKIRSTKLEDSAMYFCASTARGAVSEAFFGQGTRLTVV.

This clonotype was detected ten times or more. This sequence joins TRBV12-3 or TRBV12-4 and TRBJ2-7, with D possibly being TRBD1 (6 bases). The length of the CDR3 is 13 residues. V lost 6 bases and J 4 bases, leaving 13 bases between the germline ends. Written as DNA, the CDR3 is TGTGCCAGCAGCCGAATACAGGGTTACGAGCAGTACTTC. Encoded protein: CASSRIQGYEQYF.

The chain links TRBV9 to TRBJ1-1; maybe TRBD1 (6 bases). The CDR3 length is 14 residues. Germline-derived CDR1 and CDR2 are SGDLS and YYNGEE. V was cut by 3 bases and J by 1 base, with 10 bases left in between. Here the CDR3 reads CASSAGQPNTEAFF. CDR3 bases: TGTGCCAGCAGCGCAGGACAGCCGAACACTGAAGCTTTCTTT. The whole variable domain, remainder taken from reference TRBV9 and TRBJ1-1, is DSGVTQTPKHLITATGQRVTLRCSPRSGDLSVYWYQQSLDQGLQFLIQYYNGEERAKGNILERFSAQQFPDLHSELNLSSLELGDSALYFCASSAGQPNTEAFFGQGTRLTVV.

This rearrangement joins TRBV6-2 or TRBV6-3 to TRBJ2-5, with D possibly TRBD2 on 5 matching bases. Trimming cost V 4 bases and J 4 bases, with 10 bases left between them. This CDR3 is built from 13 residues. Germline V gene lookup returns CDR1 MNHEY and CDR2 SVGEGT. CDR3 bases: TGTGCCAGCAGTTCAGGACTGCCAGAGACCCAGTACTTC. Its protein product is CASSSGLPETQYF.